The 23 T cell receptor beta chains in this list originate from one sample, sequenced in a study of blood T cell repertoires in COVID-19. Produced via immunoSEQ multiplex PCR; TCRdb's table is partial and in-frame only. The top ten clones hold about 1% of a sample with some 150,000 clones, approximately 84% of them seen once. The sequenced sample consisted of peripheral blood. These receptors were collected from a middle-aged man with acute or convalescent COVID-19.

This clone has only one observation. The chain is built from TRBV7-8 and TRBJ1-6, with TRBD1 as a possible D gene (5 bases). Germline V gene lookup returns CDR1 SGHVS and CDR2 FQNEAQ. The CDR3 is made up of 16 amino acids. Trimming removed 1 base at V and 4 bases at J, with 11 bases between. CDR3 sequence reads: CASSLVDAGYNSPLHF. The CDR3 DNA reads TGTGCCAGCAGCTTAGTAGATGCAGGGTATAATTCACCCCTCCACTTT.

The genes are TRBV7-9 and TRBJ1-2; D might be TRBD1 (6 bases). The CDR3 extends over 14 amino acids. Germline values: CDR1 SEHNR, CDR2 FQNEAQ (reference sequence). V shed 5 bases and J shed 3 bases, with 13 bases lying between them. The CDR3, as DNA: TGTGCCAGCAGCCGCCGCGCAGGGGACTATGGCTACACCTTC. Amino acids: CASSRRAGDYGYTF.

V usage is TRBV7-2 and J usage is TRBJ1-1; D gene uncertain. The CDR3 spans 13 residues. Trimming took 5 bases from V and 1 from J, leaving 8 bases between them. The germline CDR1 and CDR2 sequences are SGHTA and FQGNSA. This chain's CDR3 is CASSLRQNTEAFF. The CDR3 DNA reads as TGTGCCAGCAGCCTCAGGCAGAACACTGAAGCTTTCTTT. The whole variable domain, remainder taken from reference TRBV7-2 and TRBJ1-1, is GAGVSQSPSNKVTEKGKDVELRCDPISGHTALYWYRQSLGQGLEFLIYFQGNSAPDKSGLPSDRFSAERTGGSVSTLTIQRTQQEDSAVYLCASSLRQNTEAFFGQGTRLTVV.

The rearrangement uses TRBV7-8 and TRBJ2-3, with 15 bases that match TRBD2. Germline assignment: CDR1 SGHVS and CDR2 FQNEAQ. Germline trimming cut 5 bases from V and 2 bases from J; bases unmatched to any gene: 5. CDR3 length: 17 residues. The CDR3 sequence: CASSLGTSGRTTDTQYF. CDR3 coding DNA: TGTGCCAGCAGCCTTGGGACTAGCGGGAGGACCACAGATACGCAGTATTTT.

V gene TRBV4-2 combines with J gene TRBJ2-7, with D maybe TRBD1 (6 bases). Germline V gives CDR1 LGHNA, CDR2 YNFKEQ. The CDR3 is made up of 15 amino acids. V was pared by 0 bases and J by 3 bases, with 12 bases between. CDR3 nucleotide sequence: TGTGCCAGCAGCCAAGAGAGAACAGGGATCTACGAGCAGTACTTC. This translates into CASSQERTGIYEQYF.

The V and J genes are TRBV14 and TRBJ1-3; the D is unclear. The CDR3 is made up of 14 amino acids. V was cut by 1 base and J by 0 bases, with 4 bases left in between. Germline values: CDR1 SGHDN, CDR2 FVKESK. For the CDR3, the DNA is TGTGCCAGCAGCCAAGCCCTCTCTGGAAACACCATATATTTT. Translating it yields CASSQALSGNTIYF.

The CDR3 protein is CASSLHGTGGGNTEAFF. CDR3 in DNA: TGTGCCAGCAGCCTGCATGGGACAGGGGGCGGTAACACTGAAGCTTTCTTT. The chain recombines TRBV7-2 with TRBJ1-1; 12 nucleotides line up with TRBD1. Per germline, CDR1 SGHTA and CDR2 FQGNSA. With V trimmed by 5 bases and J by 2 bases, 9 bases remained unmatched. This CDR3 region has 17 residues.

The chain is built from TRBV7-2 and TRBJ1-2, with a weak D call TRBD1 (6 bases). Germline CDR1 SGHTA, CDR2 FQGNSA. There are 13 residues in the CDR3. V shed 3 bases and J shed 6 bases, with 11 bases lying between them. The CDR3 nucleotides read TGTGCCAGCAGCTTCGACAGGACCCATGGCTACACCTTC. Encoded protein: CASSFDRTHGYTF.

A note on this clone: This may stem from a read error, because a much larger clone lies one nucleotide away. The chain couples TRBV2 to TRBJ1-6; 8 bases match TRBD1. Per the germline V gene, CDR1 is SNHLY and CDR2 is FYNNEI. The V and J ends lost 6 bases and 9 bases, in that order; junction bases with no gene match: 4. The CDR3 sequence is 13 residues long. CDR3 in DNA: TGTGCCAGCAGCCGCGACAGGGGTTCACCCCTCCACTTT. It translates to CASSRDRGSPLHF.

CDR3 nucleotides: TGTGCCAGCAGCCCCTTATGGAACACTGAAGCTTTCTTT. Translating it yields CASSPLWNTEAFF. The chain joins TRBV7-9 to TRBJ1-1; no reliable D call. The germline CDR1 and CDR2 sequences are SEHNR and FQNEAQ (reference sequence). V dropped 5 bases and J dropped 1 base, with 8 bases sitting between them. The CDR3 runs 13 residues.

The chain carries TRBV5-6 and TRBJ1-1; possible D gene TRBD1, 5 bases. This CDR3 contains 15 residues. Trimming removed 0 bases from V and 4 bases from J, with 13 bases in between. Germline V gene lookup returns CDR1 SGHDT and CDR2 YYEEEE. For the CDR3, the DNA is TGTGCCAGCAGCTTGGATGGCAGGGTTCCCACTGAAGCTTTCTTT. As protein: CASSLDGRVPTEAFF.

This clone was recorded once. The rearrangement uses TRBV5-4 and TRBJ2-1, with 13 positions matching TRBD2. The germline V gene has CDR1 SGHNT and CDR2 YYREEE (reference sequence). The CDR3 is 17 amino acids. The ends lost 5 bases at V and 4 bases at J; junction bases unmatched: 9. The CDR3: CASRSGLAGATYNEQFF. DNA for the CDR3: TGTGCCAGCAGGAGCGGACTAGCGGGGGCCACTTACAATGAGCAGTTCTTC.

The chain couples TRBV18 to TRBJ1-2; D remains ambiguous. Germline values: CDR1 KGHSH, CDR2 LQKENI. V was pared by 3 bases and J by 4 bases, with 12 bases between. This CDR3 is built from 14 residues. The CDR3 here is CASSPDGVAYGYTF. As DNA, the CDR3 is TGTGCCAGCTCACCTGACGGGGTGGCCTATGGCTACACCTTC.

V usage is TRBV28 and J usage is TRBJ2-1; D possibly corresponds to TRBD1 (5 bases). From germline, CDR1 is MDHEN and CDR2 SYDVKM. The CDR3 loop spans 15 amino acids. Trimming removed 1 base at V and 7 bases at J, with 14 bases between. The CDR3 DNA reads as TGTGCCAGCAGTTTATATGCAGGGAATCGTAATGAGCAGTTCTTC. This translates into CASSLYAGNRNEQFF.

The chain combines TRBV4-3 with TRBJ1-4; 9 positions agree with TRBD1. The germline gives CDR1 LGHNA, CDR2 YSLEER. The ends lost 0 bases at V and 8 bases at J; junction bases unmatched: 7. The CDR3 is made up of 16 amino acids. CDR3: CASSQDRTGAWEKLFF. The CDR3 nucleotides read TGCGCCAGCAGCCAAGATCGGACAGGGGCCTGGGAAAAACTGTTTTTT.

This chain uses TRBV28 with TRBJ1-4; D not certain. V lost 1 base, J lost 5 bases, and 2 bases lay in between. Per germline, CDR1 MDHEN and CDR2 SYDVKM. The length of the CDR3 is 12 residues. CDR3 sequence (DNA): TGTGCCAGCAGTTTATTAAATGAAAAACTGTTTTTT. As protein: CASSLLNEKLFF.

This rearrangement joins TRBV9 to TRBJ1-1; TRBD1 agrees at 7 bases. V was pared by 4 bases and J by 4 bases, with 25 bases of the junction left unmatched. CDR3 length: 20 residues. Germline CDR1 and CDR2: SGDLS and YYNGEE. The chain's CDR3 is CASSTSPRAAGGSGATEAFF. CDR3 DNA sequence: TGTGCCAGCAGCACATCCCCCCGGGCCGCAGGGGGAAGTGGAGCCACTGAAGCTTTCTTT.

The V call is TRBV6-6, the J call TRBJ1-2; no definite D call. The CDR3 covers 13 residues. With 7 bases removed from V and 5 bases from J, the gap between germline ends came to 14 bases. The V gene's germline CDR1 is MNHNY and CDR2 SVGAGI (reference sequence). The DNA for the CDR3 is TGTGCCAGCACCCTAGGAGCGTTATATGGCTACACCTTC. This translates into CASTLGALYGYTF.

The chain links TRBV12-3 or TRBV12-4 to TRBJ1-2; D remains ambiguous. CDR3 length equals 13 residues. Trimming left V 6 bases short and J 2 bases short, with 10 bases between. The CDR3 loop is CASRQTENYGYTF. The CDR3, as DNA: TGTGCCAGCAGACAAACAGAGAACTATGGCTACACCTTC.

The chain recombines TRBV15 with TRBJ2-5; D uncertain. The germline V gene has CDR1 LNHNV and CDR2 YYDKDF (reference sequence). V lost 0 bases and J 6 bases, leaving 8 bases between the germline ends. The CDR3 runs 13 residues. CDR3 nucleotides: TGTGCCACCAGCAGAGATAGTAAAAAGACCCAGTACTTC. Its translation: CATSRDSKKTQYF.

This chain joins TRBV5-1 and TRBJ1-2; 7 bases are shared with TRBD1. This CDR3 region has 13 residues. Trimming removed 1 base from V and 7 bases from J; junction bases left unmatched: 4. Germline CDR1 and CDR2: SGHRS and YFSETQ. The CDR3 nucleotides are TGCGCCAGCAGCTTGCAACAGGGGTCTGGCTACACCTTC. It specifies CASSLQQGSGYTF.

In this sample, this clone turned up a few times. The genes are TRBV4-3 and TRBJ2-2; 10 bases agree with TRBD2. The CDR3 spans 16 residues. CDR1 LGHNA and CDR2 YSLEER come from the germline V gene. Trimming cost V 5 bases and J 3 bases; bases outside gene matches: 6. The CDR3 is CASSERLAGYTGELFF. DNA of the CDR3: TGCGCCAGCAGCGAGCGACTAGCGGGTTACACCGGGGAGCTGTTTTTT.

The chain is built from TRBV28 and TRBJ1-1; TRBD1 agrees at 8 bases. The trim removed 4 bases at V and 4 bases at J, leaving 5 bases unmatched. There are 14 residues in the CDR3. The germline V gene encodes CDR1 MDHEN and CDR2 SYDVKM. Here the CDR3 reads CASSSPRGRTEAFF. The CDR3 DNA sequence: TGTGCCAGCAGTTCCCCCAGGGGGCGCACTGAAGCTTTCTTT.